This entry features one TCR beta chain sequence. Its antigen remains unidentified. This specimen comes from a study of T cells after yellow fever vaccination. Study-wide findings and caveats: At under 97% for CD4 and over 80% for CD8, most primary-vaccination clones showed up again after the booster. Contamination by abundant bulk-population clonotypes could be present in FACS-sorted repertoires.

Germline V CDR1 and CDR2: SGHDN, FVKESK. The CDR3 runs 12 residues. With 0 bases removed from V and 4 bases from J, the gap between germline ends came to 3 bases. As TCR cDNA was made by 5'RACE template switching, a universal primer site and UMIs were added. TCRdb reprocessed the 5' RACE reads with MiXCR, giving one entry per CDR3 protein. The sample lists a few hundred thousand distinct CDR3 sequences, approximately 4% seen once, with approximately 25% in the top ten. The source material was PBMCs, sampled 5 days after the yellow fever booster vaccination. This clonotype originated in a man between 18 and 35 years old who received the YFV17D yellow fever vaccine. This sequence joins TRBV14 and TRBJ1-2; no clear D gene. The CDR3 DNA reads as TGTGCCAGCAGCCAAGAGTCCTATGGCTACACCTTC. Translating gives CASSQESYGYTF.